What follows are 23 T cell receptor beta chains derived from one specimen sequenced in a study of blood T cell repertoires in COVID-19. Produced via immunoSEQ multiplex PCR; TCRdb's table is partial and in-frame only. This table holds around 28,000 clones, roughly 85% found once. Source material: peripheral blood. These receptor sequences come from a human donor in a cohort sampled during active COVID-19.

V and J are TRBV5-6 and TRBJ2-3, with 7 bases fitting TRBD2. V was pared by 4 bases and J by 0 bases, with 5 bases of the junction left unmatched. Germline V lookup: CDR1 SGHDT, CDR2 YYEEEE. This CDR3 is 15 amino acids long. The CDR3 protein is CASSRGLTSTDTQYF. The CDR3 nucleotides are TGTGCCAGCAGCCGGGGACTAACTAGCACAGATACGCAGTATTTT.

V is TRBV19 and J is TRBJ2-5; a weak D match, TRBD1 (5 bases). The germline V gene encodes CDR1 LNHDA and CDR2 SQIVND (reference sequence). V shed 4 bases and J shed 5 bases, with 11 bases lying between them. The CDR3 contains 13 residues. CDR3 sequence: CASSRSQGETQYF. The CDR3 bases are TGTGCCAGTAGTAGGTCGCAGGGCGAGACCCAGTACTTC.

The genes are TRBV5-1 and TRBJ2-7, with 15 positions matching TRBD2. The CDR3 covers 15 residues. The germline CDR1 and CDR2 sequences are SGHRS and YFSETQ. V gave up 4 bases and J gave up 4 bases; unmatched junction bases: 3. The CDR3 nucleotides read TGCGCCAGCAGCAAGGGGACTAGCGGGAGGTACGAGCAGTACTTC. Its protein product is CASSKGTSGRYEQYF.

This chain connects TRBV6-2 or TRBV6-3 to TRBJ1-1; D may be TRBD1 (6 bases). The CDR3 contains 15 residues. The germline gives CDR1 MNHEY, CDR2 SVGEGT. V lost 3 bases and J 3 bases, leaving 14 bases between the germline ends. Here the CDR3 reads CASSYSVGGYTEAFF. In DNA, the CDR3 is TGTGCCAGCAGTTATTCCGTAGGGGGTTACACTGAAGCTTTCTTT.

This chain uses TRBV19 with TRBJ1-4; D is uncertain. Looked up from germline, CDR1 is LNHDA and CDR2 is SQIVND (reference sequence). This CDR3 comprises 15 residues. The germline V and J ends were trimmed by 5 bases and 0 bases, with 10 bases remaining between them. The CDR3 protein is CASSGADATNEKLFF. In DNA, the CDR3 is TGTGCCAGTAGTGGAGCAGACGCAACTAATGAAAAACTGTTTTTT.

V usage is TRBV29-1 and J usage is TRBJ1-2; 7 nucleotides align to TRBD1. Germline V gene sequence: CDR1 SQVTM, CDR2 ANQGSEA. There are 15 residues in the CDR3. With 5 bases clipped from V and 1 base from J, the junction kept 10 bases outside the gene matches. The CDR3 sequence: CSVRSGQRFNYGYTF. In DNA form, the CDR3 reads TGCAGCGTTCGCTCGGGACAGAGATTTAACTATGGCTACACCTTC.

This clone was observed a few times. The chain employs TRBV7-9 and TRBJ1-5; D gene unclear. The CDR3 has 16 residues. Trimming left V 1 base short and J 0 bases short, with 10 bases between. CDR1 and CDR2 (germline): SEHNR, FQNEAQ (reference sequence). DNA for the CDR3: TGTGCCAGCAGCTTAGTAACAGCTCTTAGCAATCAGCCCCAGCATTTT. The encoded protein is CASSLVTALSNQPQHF.

The chain uses TRBV7-9 and TRBJ1-1; 7 positions match TRBD1. CDR1 SEHNR and CDR2 FQNEAQ come from the germline V gene (reference sequence). The V segment lost 3 bases and the J segment 3 bases; nucleotides outside the gene matches: 1. The CDR3 has 13 amino acids. The CDR3 region is CASSFGQDTEAFF. The CDR3 DNA reads as TGTGCCAGCAGCTTTGGACAGGACACTGAAGCTTTCTTT.

The CDR3 protein is CASSLVSGGGETQYF. The CDR3 DNA is TGTGCCAGCAGCTTGGTTAGCGGGGGGGGCGAGACCCAGTACTTC. The V and J genes are TRBV5-6 and TRBJ2-5; 11 nucleotides line up with TRBD2. Germline trimming cut 0 bases from V and 5 bases from J; bases unmatched to any gene: 3. The CDR3 has 15 residues. Per germline, CDR1 SGHDT and CDR2 YYEEEE.

The chain combines TRBV19 with TRBJ2-7; 8 nucleotides line up with TRBD1. This CDR3 region has 15 residues. Germline trimming cut 3 bases from V and 3 bases from J; bases unmatched to any gene: 7. Germline values: CDR1 LNHDA, CDR2 SQIVND (reference sequence). This CDR3 reads CASSINGQGIYEQYF. DNA for the CDR3: TGTGCCAGTAGTATTAATGGACAGGGTATCTACGAGCAGTACTTC.

The gene calls are TRBV14 and TRBJ2-1; 11 nucleotides align to TRBD1. Germline CDR1 is SGHDN and CDR2 is FVKESK. The CDR3 is 16 residues long. V lost 2 bases to trimming and J lost 5 bases; unmatched junction nucleotides: 5. Here the CDR3 DNA reads TGTGCCAGCAGCCAAATTCCGGGACAGGGGGACAATGAGCAGTTCTTC. This codes for CASSQIPGQGDNEQFF.

The V call is TRBV27, the J call TRBJ2-2; D is unclear. Between the trimmed V and J ends, which lost 5 bases and 6 bases, there was a span of 7 bases. Germline loops: CDR1 MNHEY, CDR2 SMNVEV (reference sequence). The CDR3 length is 12 residues. The CDR3 sequence: CASSPPAGELFF. Here the CDR3 DNA reads TGTGCCAGCAGTCCCCCCGCCGGGGAGCTGTTTTTT.

This clone was recorded once. The rearrangement links TRBV5-1 to TRBJ2-2; 13 bases map to TRBD2. This CDR3 is 19 amino acids long. Losses at the gene ends were 2 bases for V and 7 bases for J; bases not matched to a gene: 14. Per the germline V gene, CDR1 is SGHRS and CDR2 is YFSETQ. The chain's CDR3 is CASSFPRRTSGGARGELFF. CDR3 in DNA: TGCGCCAGCAGCTTTCCCCGCAGGACTAGCGGGGGTGCACGCGGGGAGCTGTTTTTT.

This clone has a single count. V and J are TRBV2 and TRBJ2-4; possible D gene TRBD1, 6 bases. The V gene's germline CDR1 is SNHLY and CDR2 FYNNEI. The CDR3 has 15 amino acids. V lost 4 bases and J lost 2, with 12 bases in between. CDR3 bases: TGTGCCAGCAGTGGGGGTAGGGGGACCAAAAACATTCAGTACTTC. Its protein product is CASSGGRGTKNIQYF.

The table lists this clone with a count of one. CDR3 residues: CASSLHTRAGLAGFYEQYF. Here the CDR3 DNA reads TGTGCCAGCAGCCTTCACACTCGAGCCGGACTAGCGGGGTTTTACGAGCAGTACTTC. The genes are TRBV14 and TRBJ2-7, with TRBD2 matching over 12 bases. Germline CDR1 SGHDN, CDR2 FVKESK. The CDR3 consists of 19 residues. The ends lost 4 bases at V and 4 bases at J; junction bases unmatched: 17.

The chain combines TRBV15 with TRBJ1-6; D ambiguous. The germline CDR1 and CDR2 sequences are LNHNV and YYDKDF (reference sequence). The CDR3 spans 13 residues. Between the trimmed V and J ends, which lost 5 bases and 6 bases, there was a span of 8 bases. CDR3 bases: TGTGCCACCAGCCCGGGTCCTAATTCACCCCTCCACTTT. Protein: CATSPGPNSPLHF.

This chain connects TRBV5-1 to TRBJ2-7, with 8 positions matching TRBD2. The CDR3 runs to 15 residues. Germline trimming cut 0 bases from V and 1 base from J; bases unmatched to any gene: 3. From germline, CDR1 is SGHRS and CDR2 YFSETQ. CDR3 loop: CASSLGTSSSYEQYF. In DNA, the CDR3 is TGCGCCAGCAGCTTGGGGACTAGCAGTTCCTACGAGCAGTACTTC.

The chain combines TRBV20-1 with TRBJ2-3; 11 bases are shared with TRBD2. The germline gives CDR1 DFQATT, CDR2 SNEGSKA (reference sequence). This CDR3 is 16 amino acids long. Losses at the gene ends were 3 bases for V and 3 bases for J; bases not matched to a gene: 8. The CDR3 bases are TGCAGTGCTAGTGGCGCGGCTAGCGGGGGGACAGATACGCAGTATTTT. The encoded protein is CSASGAASGGTDTQYF.

V and J are TRBV19 and TRBJ1-4; D remains unclear. This CDR3 contains 16 residues. Germline-derived CDR1 and CDR2 are LNHDA and SQIVND (reference sequence). V shed 3 bases and J shed 5 bases, with 16 bases lying between them. The CDR3 sequence: CASSIVGSLNNEKLFF. The CDR3 nucleotides are TGTGCCAGTAGTATTGTGGGCAGTCTGAACAATGAAAAACTGTTTTTT.

The V and J genes are TRBV29-1 and TRBJ2-7, with 13 bases lining up with TRBD2. The CDR3 totals 14 residues. The trim removed 7 bases at V and 2 bases at J, leaving 5 bases unmatched. Germline V gene data show CDR1 as SQVTM and CDR2 as ANQGSEA. CDR3 sequence: CSARTSGRAYEQYF. The CDR3 DNA reads TGCAGCGCGCGTACTAGCGGGAGGGCCTACGAGCAGTACTTC.

This chain joins TRBV5-1 and TRBJ2-7; 8 bases fit TRBD1. Germline V gives CDR1 SGHRS, CDR2 YFSETQ. The CDR3 contains 14 residues. J gave up 0 bases and V 6 bases, and 5 bases lay outside the gene matches. The CDR3 sequence is CASTGQGSSYEQYF. DNA for the CDR3: TGCGCCAGCACTGGACAGGGAAGCTCCTACGAGCAGTACTTC.

The rearrangement uses TRBV19 and TRBJ2-3, with a tentative D call TRBD1 (6 bases). Between the trimmed V and J ends, which lost 4 bases and 2 bases, there was a span of 10 bases. This CDR3 contains 14 residues. CDR1 and CDR2 (germline): LNHDA, SQIVND (reference sequence). The CDR3 protein is CASSTGTLTDTQYF. The DNA of the CDR3 is TGTGCCAGTAGTACTGGGACACTCACAGATACGCAGTATTTT.

The J gene is TRBJ1-2, the V gene TRBV5-6; D is ambiguous. Germline loops: CDR1 SGHDT, CDR2 YYEEEE. The CDR3 is 15 amino acids. Trimming cost V 0 bases and J 3 bases, with 12 bases left between them. CDR3 nucleotide sequence: TGTGCCAGCAGCTTGGGAGGTTGGAGGGACTATGGCTACACCTTC. As protein: CASSLGGWRDYGYTF.